Here is one T cell receptor (beta chain) with its context. Its specificity is not known. These data are taken from a study of T cell responses to AZD1222 COVID-19 vaccine. Overall study findings and caveats: No day 14 peak samples; only post-peak repertoires were characterized. The donors showed a predominance of white British ancestry and of females, with possible underestimation of clonal diversity. With dominance at 160-218 and 743-854, vaccine-associated CD4 TCRs spanned spike. Unmutated variant regions are reportedly the target of nearly half of TCRs that are spike-specific.

Profiling relied on immunoSEQ multiplex PCR, and the TCRdb table lists in-frame clones only, not all of them. In the table there are some 81,000 clones, approximately 85% of which are singletons. CDR3 length: 16 amino acids. Trimming at V came to 5 bases and at J to 4 bases, leaving 12 bases not matched to a gene. The germline V gene has CDR1 SGHNT and CDR2 YENEEA. This clonotype originated in an adult who received the AZD1222 COVID-19 vaccine. The rearrangement joins TRBV11-3 to TRBJ2-3; TRBD1 matches 7 bases. Sequencing used peripheral blood, obtained 28 days after the second AZD1222 dose. The DNA of the CDR3 is TGTGCCAGCAGCGAGGGGGCCTTGGACATAGCAGATACGCAGTATTTT. It codes for CASSEGALDIADTQYF.